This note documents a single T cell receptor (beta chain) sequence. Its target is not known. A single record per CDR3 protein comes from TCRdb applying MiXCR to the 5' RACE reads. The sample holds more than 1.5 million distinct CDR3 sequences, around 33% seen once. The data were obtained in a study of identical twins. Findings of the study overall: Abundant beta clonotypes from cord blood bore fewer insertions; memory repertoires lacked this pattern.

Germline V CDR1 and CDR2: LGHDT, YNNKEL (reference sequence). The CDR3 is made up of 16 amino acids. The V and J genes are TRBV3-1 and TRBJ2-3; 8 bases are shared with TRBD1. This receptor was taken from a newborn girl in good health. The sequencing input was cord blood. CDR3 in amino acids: CATSQGPGQGWDPQYF. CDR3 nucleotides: TGTGCGACCAGCCAAGGCCCCGGACAGGGTTGGGATCCGCAGTATTTT.